Below are 3 T cell receptor beta chains sequenced from a single sample in a study of OX40 agonist ivuxolimab in advanced cancers. Generated by immunoSEQ multiplex PCR, the TCRdb table keeps only in-frame clones and is missing some. The sample has about 64,000 clones; about four fifths are singletons. The material was CD4+ or CD8+ T cells sorted from blood, obtained in a trial of the OX40 agonist ivuxolimab. The source is an adult with an advanced solid tumor such as melanoma, head and neck, liver or kidney cancer.

This clone was seen more than once but under ten times. The J gene is TRBJ2-2, the V gene TRBV5-4, with D possibly being TRBD1 (6 bases). Germline V gene sequence: CDR1 SGHNT, CDR2 YYREEE (reference sequence). Trimming left V 5 bases short and J 1 base short, with 6 bases between. The CDR3 loop spans 13 amino acids. DNA for the CDR3: TGTGCCAGCAGGACAGGGAACACCGGGGAGCTGTTTTTT. This sequence encodes CASRTGNTGELFF.

This clone appeared once. The chain links TRBV18 to TRBJ2-7; no definite D call. Germline V gene sequence: CDR1 KGHSH, CDR2 LQKENI. The CDR3 length is 16 residues. V was clipped by 4 bases and J by 5 bases, with 21 bases between them. As DNA, the CDR3 is TGTGCCAGCTCACTTCAGGAAACAACCCCAAGCCACGAGCAGTACTTC. This gives the protein CASSLQETTPSHEQYF.

The chain links TRBV5-4 to TRBJ1-3, with 7 bases fitting TRBD1. Germline-derived CDR1 and CDR2 are SGHNT and YYREEE (reference sequence). J lost 4 bases, V lost 0 bases, and 4 bases had no gene match. The CDR3 covers 15 residues. The CDR3 DNA reads as TGTGCCAGCAGCTTGGGGGGGACAGTCGGAAACACCATATATTTT. Protein product: CASSLGGTVGNTIYF.